The 15 T cell receptor beta chains below come from one sample, sequenced in a study of spatial heterogeneity in lung cancer. Study conclusions and caveats: It was found that expanded intratumoral alpha and beta TCR counts tracked tumor mutation counts.

Time point in this sample: sample taken at primary tumor resection. TCRdb re-called the 5' RACE reads through MiXCR, storing one row per CDR3 protein. The sample has 6,000 to 8,500 distinct CDR3 sequences, about 3.4% seen once. No antigen is known for these receptors. The material was lung tumor tissue, obtained at surgery. The receptors were sampled from a male donor with early-stage non-small cell lung cancer.

This clonotype was counted ten times or more. The chain recombines TRBV2 with TRBJ1-6, with D unresolved. V shed 4 bases and J shed 0 bases, with 7 bases lying between them. Germline assignment: CDR1 SNHLY and CDR2 FYNNEI. The CDR3 covers 15 residues. CDR3 loop: CASSALSSYNSPLHF. Here the CDR3 DNA reads TGTGCCAGCAGTGCCCTCAGCTCCTATAATTCACCCCTCCACTTT.

This clonotype was counted at least ten times. The genes are TRBV5-1 and TRBJ2-7, with 11 bases matching TRBD1. This CDR3 comprises 16 residues. The germline CDR1 and CDR2 sequences are SGHRS and YFSETQ. J gave up 5 bases and V 3 bases, and 10 bases lay outside the gene matches. This CDR3 reads CASSSGQGASTHEQYF. DNA for the CDR3: TGCGCCAGCAGCTCTGGACAGGGGGCATCTACCCACGAGCAGTACTTC.

This clonotype was detected many times. V and J are TRBV30 and TRBJ1-1; no clear D. V was clipped by 4 bases and J by 6 bases, with 12 bases between them. CDR1 is GTSNPN and CDR2 is SVGIG in the germline V gene (reference sequence). The CDR3 is 12 amino acids. The CDR3 sequence: CAWTTRTSEAFF. The CDR3 coding sequence is TGTGCCTGGACAACCCGGACCTCTGAAGCTTTCTTT.

In this sample, this clonotype is medium-sized. J is TRBJ2-3 and V is TRBV7-2; D not resolved. Germline V gene data show CDR1 as SGHTA and CDR2 as FQGNSA. The CDR3 has 14 amino acids. Trimming took 1 base from V and 1 from J, leaving 6 bases between them. CDR3 region: CASSLDQGTDTQYF. CDR3 coding DNA: TGTGCCAGCAGCTTAGATCAGGGCACAGATACGCAGTATTTT. Using reference TRBV7-2 and TRBJ2-3 for the parts outside the CDR3, the full variable domain is GAGVSQSPSNKVTEKGKDVELRCDPISGHTALYWYRQSLGQGLEFLIYFQGNSAPDKSGLPSDRFSAERTGGSVSTLTIQRTQQEDSAVYLCASSLDQGTDTQYFGPGTRLTVL.

This sequence joins TRBV5-1 and TRBJ2-3; 7 nucleotides line up with TRBD2. Germline CDR1 and CDR2: SGHRS and YFSETQ. J lost 0 bases, V lost 1 base, and 2 bases had no gene match. This CDR3 contains 15 residues. CDR3 sequence reads: CASSLSGVSTDTQYF. CDR3 bases: TGCGCCAGCAGCTTGAGCGGGGTTAGCACAGATACGCAGTATTTT.

Only a few counts were recorded for this clonotype. This sequence may be a read error, since a much larger clone differs from it by one base. The CDR3: CSATRLAGARGTQYF. The CDR3 region has the DNA TGCAGTGCTACCCGACTAGCGGGGGCGAGGGGTACGCAGTATTTT. The V and J genes are TRBV20-1 and TRBJ2-3; 12 bases fit TRBD2. The CDR3 is 15 residues long. Per the germline V gene, CDR1 is DFQATT and CDR2 is SNEGSKA (reference sequence). J was trimmed by 8 bases and V by 4 bases; bases with no gene match: 10.

This clonotype has more than one count but fewer than ten. The chain couples TRBV19 to TRBJ2-1; D possibly corresponds to TRBD2 (5 bases). CDR3 length: 13 amino acids. V dropped 5 bases and J dropped 5 bases, with 10 bases sitting between them. Germline V lookup: CDR1 LNHDA, CDR2 SQIVND (reference sequence). The CDR3 DNA follows: TGTGCCAGTAGTGCCCCGGGGAACAATGAGCAGTTCTTC. The encoded protein is CASSAPGNNEQFF.

Note on this clonotype: This could be a read error, since a much larger clone is one nucleotide away. This chain joins TRBV7-2 and TRBJ2-1; 10 bases are a match to TRBD2. The CDR3 is 16 residues long. CDR1 is SGHTA, CDR2 FQGNSA, per germline. This CDR3 is CASSFRGTSVYKEQFF. CDR3 nucleotide sequence: TGTGCCAGCAGCTTCAGGGGGACTAGCGTTTACAAAGAGCAGTTCTTC.

Sample share makes this clonotype medium-sized. The gene calls are TRBV6-1 and TRBJ1-3; D uncertain. This CDR3 is 15 amino acids long. V was shortened by 0 bases and J by 0 bases, with 6 bases between the two germline ends. Germline assignment: CDR1 MNHNS and CDR2 SASEGT. As DNA, the CDR3 is TGTGCCAGCAGTGAAGCCCAGTCCTCTGGAAACACCATATATTTT. Its protein product is CASSEAQSSGNTIYF.

This clonotype occurred many times. This may be a read error: a much more frequent sequence differs by one nucleotide. The chain combines TRBV14 with TRBJ1-2; no reliable D call. This CDR3 spans 13 amino acids. Per germline, CDR1 SGHDN and CDR2 FVKESK. The CDR3 DNA is TGTGCCAGCAGCCAAGGGCAGGCGTATGGCTACAACTTC. Translated: CASSQGQAYGYNF. Based on the CDR3 plus reference TRBV14 and TRBJ1-2, the full variable domain is EAGVTQFPSHSVIEKGQTVTLRCDPISGHDNLYWYRRVMGKEIKFLLHFVKESKQDESGMPNNRFLAERTGGTYSTLKVQPAELEDSGVYFCASSQGQAYGYNFGSGTRLTVV.

By share of the sample, this clonotype is medium-sized. The chain joins TRBV6-2 or TRBV6-3 to TRBJ2-3; the D is unclear. Germline CDR1 MNHEY, CDR2 SVGEGT. This CDR3 has 15 residues. V lost 2 bases and J lost 0, with 9 bases in between. The DNA of the CDR3 is TGTGCCAGCAGTTACAGGCCTAGGAGCACAGATACGCAGTATTTT. This encodes CASSYRPRSTDTQYF.

This clonotype has at least ten counts. The CDR3 here is CSVTGDLSYNSPLHF. The CDR3 DNA is TGCAGTGTAACAGGGGACCTCTCCTATAATTCACCCCTCCACTTT. The V call is TRBV20-1, the J call TRBJ1-6; TRBD1 matches at 7 bases. This CDR3 has 15 residues. J gave up 0 bases and V 7 bases, and 6 bases lay outside the gene matches. The germline V gene encodes CDR1 DFQATT and CDR2 SNEGSKA (reference sequence).

This clonotype was observed a few times. V gene TRBV7-3 combines with J gene TRBJ2-1, with 7 bases lining up with TRBD2. J was trimmed by 8 bases and V by 2 bases; bases with no gene match: 9. Germline loops: CDR1 SGHTA, CDR2 FQGTGA. The CDR3 length is 15 residues. DNA of the CDR3: TGTGCCAGCAGCTTAGTGGGAGGGCCTCGGGATGAGCAGTTCTTC. Its translation is CASSLVGGPRDEQFF.

This clonotype was observed at least ten times. This chain uses TRBV9 with TRBJ2-5; 8 positions match TRBD2. J lost 2 bases, V lost 3 bases, and 6 bases had no gene match. The CDR3 contains 15 residues. CDR1 and CDR2 from the germline V gene are SGDLS and YYNGEE. The CDR3 spells CASSGRTSSQETQYF. DNA for the CDR3: TGTGCCAGCAGCGGCAGGACTAGCTCTCAAGAGACCCAGTACTTC.

This clonotype was recorded many times. The chain uses TRBV6-5 and TRBJ2-6, with D unclear. Germline lookup yields CDR1 MNHEY and CDR2 SVGAGI. CDR3 size: 14 residues. V gave up 5 bases and J gave up 12 bases, with 17 bases separating them. CDR3: CASSTRTSMSVLTF. CDR3 bases: TGTGCCAGCAGTACCCGGACGTCGATGAGCGTCCTGACTTTC.